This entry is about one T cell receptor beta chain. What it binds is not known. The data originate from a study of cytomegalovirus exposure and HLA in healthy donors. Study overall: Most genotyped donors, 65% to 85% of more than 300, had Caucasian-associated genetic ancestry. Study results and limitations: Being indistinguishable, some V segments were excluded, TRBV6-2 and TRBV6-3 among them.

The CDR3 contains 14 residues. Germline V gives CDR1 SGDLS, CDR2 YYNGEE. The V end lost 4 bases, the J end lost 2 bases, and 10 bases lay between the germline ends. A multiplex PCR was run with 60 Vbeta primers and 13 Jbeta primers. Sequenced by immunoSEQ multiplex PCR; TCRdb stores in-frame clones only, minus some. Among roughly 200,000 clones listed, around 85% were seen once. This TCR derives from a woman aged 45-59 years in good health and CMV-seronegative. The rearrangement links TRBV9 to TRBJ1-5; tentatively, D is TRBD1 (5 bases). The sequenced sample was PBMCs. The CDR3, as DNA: TGTGCCAGCAGCCCCGGGGGGGGCAATCAGCCCCAGCATTTT. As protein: CASSPGGGNQPQHF.